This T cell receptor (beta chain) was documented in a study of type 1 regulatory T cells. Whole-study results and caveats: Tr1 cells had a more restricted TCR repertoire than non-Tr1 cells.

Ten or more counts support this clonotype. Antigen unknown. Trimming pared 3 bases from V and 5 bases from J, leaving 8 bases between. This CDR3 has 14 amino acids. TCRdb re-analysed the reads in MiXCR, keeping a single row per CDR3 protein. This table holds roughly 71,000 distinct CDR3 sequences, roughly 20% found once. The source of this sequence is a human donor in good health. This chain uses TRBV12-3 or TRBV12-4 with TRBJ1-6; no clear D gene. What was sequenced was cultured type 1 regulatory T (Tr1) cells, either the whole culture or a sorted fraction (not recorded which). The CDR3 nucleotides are TGTGCCAGCAGTTTTATGCGGGATAATTCACCCCTCCACTTT. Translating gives CASSFMRDNSPLHF.